Each of the 26 T cell receptor beta chains below was sequenced from the same sample in a study of cytomegalovirus exposure and HLA in healthy donors. TCRdb's copy holds only in-frame clones and misses some; the assay was immunoSEQ multiplex PCR. The table records under 200,000 clones, roughly 90% of them present only once. Sequenced material: PBMCs. These receptors originate from a woman under 30 in good health and CMV-seronegative.

V and J are TRBV2 and TRBJ2-5; possible D gene TRBD2, 6 bases. The CDR3 extends over 14 amino acids. The germline V and J ends were trimmed by 6 bases and 1 base, with 12 bases remaining between them. The germline CDR1 and CDR2 sequences are SNHLY and FYNNEI. The CDR3 DNA reads TGTGCCAGCAGCCAACTAGCTGGCCAAGAGACCCAGTACTTC. It codes for CASSQLAGQETQYF.

The gene calls are TRBV19 and TRBJ2-7, with TRBD1 matching over 10 bases. Germline assignment: CDR1 LNHDA and CDR2 SQIVND (reference sequence). J gave up 3 bases and V 3 bases, and 8 bases lay outside the gene matches. There are 16 residues in the CDR3. CDR3 in amino acids: CASSIQAGTGDYEQYF. CDR3 nucleotide sequence: TGTGCCAGTAGTATCCAGGCCGGGACAGGGGACTACGAGCAGTACTTC.

This chain connects TRBV7-9 to TRBJ2-7, with D tentatively TRBD1 (6 bases). Germline CDR1 is SEHNR and CDR2 is FQNEAQ (reference sequence). The CDR3 spans 15 residues. V was shortened by 2 bases and J by 1 base, with 12 bases between the two germline ends. Written as DNA, the CDR3 is TGTGCCAGCAGCTTAAGGGGGTTGCGGTCCTACGAGCAGTACTTC. Translation gives CASSLRGLRSYEQYF.

The table lists this clone with a count of one. The chain couples TRBV29-1 to TRBJ2-4, with D unresolved. The CDR3 extends over 13 amino acids. Looked up from germline, CDR1 is SQVTM and CDR2 is ANQGSEA. V shed 0 bases and J shed 3 bases, with 6 bases lying between them. CDR3 bases: TGCAGCGTTGAAGATCACGGCAAAAACATTCAGTACTTC. It encodes CSVEDHGKNIQYF.

J is TRBJ1-5 and V is TRBV7-2; 9 nucleotides agree with TRBD1. Germline loops: CDR1 SGHTA, CDR2 FQGNSA. Trimming took 3 bases from V and 5 from J; bases not matched to a gene: 14. There are 18 residues in the CDR3. CDR3 DNA: TGTGCCAGCAGCTTCTCTTACCCAGGGGACAGGGCTTATCAGCCCCAGCATTTT. Translated, it gives CASSFSYPGDRAYQPQHF.

The chain employs TRBV9 and TRBJ2-1; TRBD2 aligns across 7 bases. This CDR3 spans 17 amino acids. V shed 0 bases, J shed 3 bases, and the junction held 9 bases outside the gene matches. Germline CDR1 is SGDLS and CDR2 is YYNGEE. The CDR3 here is CASSVGWTSNIYNEQFF. The CDR3 DNA reads TGTGCCAGCAGCGTAGGGTGGACTAGTAATATCTACAATGAGCAGTTCTTC.

The gene calls are TRBV6-1 and TRBJ2-3, with unresolved D. V lost 2 bases and J lost 4, with 4 bases in between. The CDR3 consists of 12 residues. Germline V gene lookup returns CDR1 MNHNS and CDR2 SASEGT. CDR3 sequence (DNA): TGTGCCAGCAGTGAAATCGCAGATACGCAGTATTTT. Amino acids: CASSEIADTQYF.

The table lists this clone with a few counts. V and J are TRBV7-2 and TRBJ1-2; D gene ambiguous. The germline gives CDR1 SGHTA, CDR2 FQGNSA. V was trimmed by 2 bases and J by 0 bases, leaving 13 bases between them. CDR3 size: 16 residues. The DNA of the CDR3 is TGTGCCAGCAGCTTAAATCCGGTGTTAGCTAACTATGGCTACACCTTC. This sequence encodes CASSLNPVLANYGYTF. Together with reference TRBV7-2 and TRBJ1-2, the CDR3 gives the full variable domain: GAGVSQSPSNKVTEKGKDVELRCDPISGHTALYWYRQSLGQGLEFLIYFQGNSAPDKSGLPSDRFSAERTGGSVSTLTIQRTQQEDSAVYLCASSLNPVLANYGYTFGSGTRLTVV.

The chain couples TRBV6-5 to TRBJ2-7; 10 positions agree with TRBD2. Germline CDR1 reads MNHEY; CDR2 reads SVGAGI. This CDR3 region has 16 residues. V lost 2 bases and J lost 4; bases outside the gene matches: 8. The CDR3, as DNA: TGTGCCAGCAGTTACGTTTCTAGCGGGAGAACGTACGAGCAGTACTTC. This translates into CASSYVSSGRTYEQYF.

The chain recombines TRBV9 with TRBJ2-2, with TRBD1 identical over 7 bases. The CDR3 loop spans 15 amino acids. Unmatched junction bases numbered 7, after V lost 2 bases and J lost 6 bases. Germline V gene data show CDR1 as SGDLS and CDR2 as YYNGEE. This CDR3 reads CASSVYRQGPGELFF. The CDR3, as DNA: TGTGCCAGCAGCGTTTACCGACAGGGCCCCGGGGAGCTGTTTTTT.

The chain combines TRBV7-9 with TRBJ2-3, with a possible D match to TRBD1 (6 bases). The V and J ends lost 4 bases and 0 bases respectively, with 11 bases between them. CDR1 SEHNR and CDR2 FQNEAQ come from the germline V gene (reference sequence). The CDR3 covers 15 residues. The CDR3 reads CASSSRDTSTDTQYF. The CDR3 nucleotides read TGTGCCAGCAGCTCCCGGGACACTAGCACAGATACGCAGTATTTT.

The chain combines TRBV7-9 with TRBJ1-3; D uncertain. V was pared by 6 bases and J by 0 bases, with 15 bases between. CDR3 length equals 16 residues. Germline loops: CDR1 SEHNR, CDR2 FQNEAQ (reference sequence). This chain's CDR3 is CASRPVDGSSGNTIYF. The CDR3 DNA is TGTGCCAGCAGACCGGTCGACGGGTCCTCTGGAAACACCATATATTTT.

The J gene is TRBJ2-7, the V gene TRBV6-1, with TRBD1 matching over 12 bases. The V gene's germline CDR1 is MNHNS and CDR2 SASEGT. V gave up 2 bases and J gave up 5 bases; unmatched junction bases: 4. The CDR3 runs to 15 residues. The DNA for the CDR3 is TGTGCCAGCAGTGAACCGGGACAGGGGGCAAACGAGCAGTACTTC. It specifies CASSEPGQGANEQYF.

This chain links TRBV4-1 with TRBJ2-3; D gene ambiguous. The germline V gene encodes CDR1 MGHRA and CDR2 YSYEKL. The CDR3 is 14 amino acids. V was cut by 1 base and J by 4 bases, with 9 bases left in between. The CDR3 region has the DNA TGCGCCAGCAGCCAAGGGCTAGTGGCAGATACGCAGTATTTT. This translates into CASSQGLVADTQYF.

The chain has TRBV5-1 and TRBJ1-2; TRBD1 is a possible D gene (6 bases). Between the trimmed V and J ends, which lost 0 bases and 4 bases, there was a span of 16 bases. The CDR3 covers 16 residues. Germline CDR1 is SGHRS and CDR2 is YFSETQ. Here the CDR3 reads CASSLVPGHTTYGYTF. CDR3 bases: TGCGCCAGCAGCTTGGTCCCGGGACATACGACCTATGGCTACACCTTC.

J is TRBJ2-1 and V is TRBV7-3; TRBD2 might be the D (5 bases). Germline-derived CDR1 and CDR2 are SGHTA and FQGTGA. This CDR3 region has 15 residues. V was cut by 3 bases and J by 7 bases, with 16 bases left in between. CDR3 residues: CASSFVGGSGNEQFF. The DNA of the CDR3 is TGTGCCAGCAGCTTCGTTGGAGGTTCGGGTAATGAGCAGTTCTTC.

The J gene is TRBJ2-3, the V gene TRBV6-5, with D maybe TRBD2 (5 bases). Between the trimmed V and J ends, which lost 2 bases and 10 bases, there was a span of 19 bases. CDR3 length equals 15 residues. Germline CDR1 reads MNHEY; CDR2 reads SVGAGI. CDR3 amino acids: CASSYDHSQRTSQYF. CDR3 nucleotides: TGTGCCAGCAGTTACGACCATTCTCAGCGGACCTCGCAGTATTTT.

The chain is built from TRBV2 and TRBJ2-3; D is perhaps TRBD1 (5 bases). Germline V lookup: CDR1 SNHLY, CDR2 FYNNEI. This CDR3 is 15 amino acids long. Trimming took 7 bases from V and 0 from J, leaving 14 bases between them. CDR3 nucleotides: TGTGCCAGCAATCCGACAGTTTCTAGCACAGATACGCAGTATTTT. This gives the protein CASNPTVSSTDTQYF.

The V call is TRBV7-2, the J call TRBJ1-2; TRBD1 aligns across 8 bases. The CDR3 length is 15 residues. Germline V CDR1 and CDR2: SGHTA, FQGNSA. V dropped 0 bases and J dropped 8; count of bases not matched to a gene: 8. The CDR3 nucleotides read TGTGCCAGCAGCTTAGCACGGGACAGGTCAATAGGCTACACCTTC. It codes for CASSLARDRSIGYTF.

In nucleotides, the CDR3 is TGTGCCAGCAGTTGGGCAGGGATCACAGATACGCAGTATTTT. The encoded protein is CASSWAGITDTQYF. The V gene is TRBV27, the J gene TRBJ2-3, with a possible D match to TRBD1 (5 bases). The CDR3 totals 14 residues. Germline CDR1 is MNHEY and CDR2 is SMNVEV (reference sequence). Trimming took off 4 bases at V and 2 bases at J, with 10 bases between the two ends.

The rearrangement joins TRBV19 to TRBJ2-1, with 13 bases fitting TRBD2. Germline V gene sequence: CDR1 LNHDA, CDR2 SQIVND (reference sequence). The CDR3 runs to 13 residues. V trimming: 6 bases; J trimming: 9 bases; junction bases outside the gene matches: 2. DNA of the CDR3: TGTGCCAGTAGAACTAGCGGGAGGGGTGAGCAGTTCTTC. Translated: CASRTSGRGEQFF. Filled out from reference TRBV19 and TRBJ2-1, the complete variable domain reads DGGITQSPKYLFRKEGQNVTLSCEQNLNHDAMYWYRQDPGQGLRLIYYSQIVNDFQKGDIAEGYSVSREKKESFPLTVTSAQKNPTAFYLCASRTSGRGEQFFGPGTRLTVL.

The CDR3 bases are TGTGCCAGCAGTTACTCGGGGGCGGGGACCCAGTACTTC. Translated, it gives CASSYSGAGTQYF. The chain has TRBV6-6 and TRBJ2-5; a weak D match, TRBD1 (6 bases). The length of the CDR3 is 13 residues. CDR1 MNHNY and CDR2 SVGAGI come from the germline V gene (reference sequence). V was cut by 0 bases and J by 7 bases, with 9 bases left in between.

V and J are TRBV7-6 and TRBJ2-7, with TRBD1 identical over 9 bases. Trimming took 4 bases from V and 0 from J; bases not matched to a gene: 7. The CDR3 is made up of 16 amino acids. Germline V gene lookup returns CDR1 SGHVS and CDR2 FNYEAQ. The CDR3 sequence is CASSSRDRASSYEQYF. The CDR3 DNA is TGTGCCAGCAGCTCCCGGGACAGGGCATCCTCCTACGAGCAGTACTTC.

This clone was recorded only once. The chain has TRBV7-3 and TRBJ1-2; D is possibly TRBD1 (5 bases). V was pared by 1 base and J by 2 bases, with 14 bases between. Germline V CDR1 and CDR2: SGHTA, FQGTGA. CDR3 length equals 16 residues. CDR3: CASSLNPGSPNYGYTF. Here the CDR3 DNA reads TGTGCCAGCAGCTTAAACCCAGGGTCCCCGAACTATGGCTACACCTTC.

The V call is TRBV4-1, the J call TRBJ2-3, with D unresolved. Germline assignment: CDR1 MGHRA and CDR2 YSYEKL. The CDR3 extends over 17 amino acids. The ends were cut back, 1 base at V and 5 bases at J, with 19 bases in the middle. CDR3 loop: CASSQGRGPNLGDTQYF. The CDR3 DNA is TGCGCCAGCAGCCAAGGTAGAGGCCCTAACCTGGGAGATACGCAGTATTTT.

The genes are TRBV7-9 and TRBJ1-2; 8 positions agree with TRBD1. J lost 6 bases, V lost 3 bases, and 6 bases had no gene match. The CDR3 spans 14 residues. Germline-derived CDR1 and CDR2 are SEHNR and FQNEAQ (reference sequence). Here the CDR3 DNA reads TGTGCCAGCAGCTTGCAGGGGGCAACAGATGGCTACACCTTC. As protein: CASSLQGATDGYTF.